This TCR beta chain was identified in a study of cytotoxic CD8 clonotypes in ibrutinib-treated CLL. Overall study context: Of the patients, 11 were relapsed/refractory, 15 treatment-naive and some 17 IGHV unmutated. Findings and caveats of the study: At the start, clonality exceeded age-matched healthy donors and followed circulating CD8+ T-cell counts.

CDR3 length: 16 amino acids. Trimming cost V 2 bases and J 4 bases, with 15 bases left between them. Germline CDR1 reads SEHNR; CDR2 reads FQNEAQ (reference sequence). For this clone: The antigen remains unidentified.

The assay was immunoSEQ multiplex PCR, and TCRdb's table has in-frame clones only and misses some. The repertoire holds some 300,000 clones, almost 80% seen once, with 6.5% to 8.5% in the top ten. This TCR was sampled from a human donor with chronic lymphocytic leukemia. The chain recombines TRBV7-9 with TRBJ2-1; D ambiguous. Sample: PBMCs, taken before ibrutinib treatment. The CDR3 DNA follows: TGTGCCAGCAGCTTAACGGCTCCCCTCAATTACAATGAGCAGTTCTTC. This codes for CASSLTAPLNYNEQFF.